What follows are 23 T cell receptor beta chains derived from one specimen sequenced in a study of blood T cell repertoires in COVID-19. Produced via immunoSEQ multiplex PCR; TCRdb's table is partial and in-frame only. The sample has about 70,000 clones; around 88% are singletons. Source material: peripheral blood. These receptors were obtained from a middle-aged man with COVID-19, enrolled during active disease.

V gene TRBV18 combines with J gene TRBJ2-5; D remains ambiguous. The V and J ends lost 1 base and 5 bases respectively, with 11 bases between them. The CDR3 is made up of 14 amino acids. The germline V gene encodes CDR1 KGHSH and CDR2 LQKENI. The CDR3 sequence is CASSPQVGRETQYF. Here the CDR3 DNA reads TGTGCCAGCTCACCACAAGTGGGCCGGGAGACCCAGTACTTC.

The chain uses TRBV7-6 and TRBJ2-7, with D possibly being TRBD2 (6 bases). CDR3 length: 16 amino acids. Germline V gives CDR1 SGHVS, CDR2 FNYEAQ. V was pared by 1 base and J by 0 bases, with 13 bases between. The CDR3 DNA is TGTGCCAGCAGCTTAGAATCAGGGCGGGGCTCCTACGAGCAGTACTTC. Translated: CASSLESGRGSYEQYF.

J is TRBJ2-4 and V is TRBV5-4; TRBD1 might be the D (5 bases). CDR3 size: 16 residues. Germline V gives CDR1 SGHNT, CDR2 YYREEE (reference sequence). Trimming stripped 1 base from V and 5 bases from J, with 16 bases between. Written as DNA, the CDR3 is TGTGCCAGCAGCTTGCGCGAAGGGGTCGGGCAAAACATTCAGTACTTC. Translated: CASSLREGVGQNIQYF.

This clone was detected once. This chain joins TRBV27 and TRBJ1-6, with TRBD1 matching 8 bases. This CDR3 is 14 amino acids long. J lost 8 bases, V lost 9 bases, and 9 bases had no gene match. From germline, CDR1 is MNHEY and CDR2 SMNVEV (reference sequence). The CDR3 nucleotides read TGTGCCAGGTTTCGGACAGGGTTGTATTCACCCCTCCACTTT. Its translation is CARFRTGLYSPLHF.

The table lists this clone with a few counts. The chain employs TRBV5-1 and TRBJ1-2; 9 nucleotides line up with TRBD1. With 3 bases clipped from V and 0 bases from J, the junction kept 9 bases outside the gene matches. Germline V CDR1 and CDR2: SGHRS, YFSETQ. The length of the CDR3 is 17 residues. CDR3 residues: CASSSTGGFSSNYGYTF. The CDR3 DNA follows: TGCGCCAGCAGCTCTACAGGGGGCTTTTCCTCTAACTATGGCTACACCTTC. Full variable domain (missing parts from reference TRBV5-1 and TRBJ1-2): KAGVTQTPRYLIKTRGQQVTLSCSPISGHRSVSWYQQTPGQGLQFLFEYFSETQRNKGNFPGRFSGRQFSNSRSEMNVSTLELGDSALYLCASSSTGGFSSNYGYTFGSGTRLTVV.

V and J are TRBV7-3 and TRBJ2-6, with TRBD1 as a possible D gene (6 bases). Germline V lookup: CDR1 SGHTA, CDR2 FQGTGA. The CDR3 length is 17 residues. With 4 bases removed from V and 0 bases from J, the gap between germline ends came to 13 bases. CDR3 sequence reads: CASSSRQARSGANVLTF. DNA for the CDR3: TGTGCCAGCAGCTCCCGACAGGCCCGCTCTGGGGCCAACGTCCTGACTTTC.

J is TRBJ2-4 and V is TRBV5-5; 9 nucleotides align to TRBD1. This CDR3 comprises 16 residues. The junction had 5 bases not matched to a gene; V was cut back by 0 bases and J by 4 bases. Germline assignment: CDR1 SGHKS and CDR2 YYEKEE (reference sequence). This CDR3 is CASSLGDRDLKNIQYF. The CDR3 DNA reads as TGTGCCAGCAGCTTGGGGGACAGGGATCTAAAAAACATTCAGTACTTC.

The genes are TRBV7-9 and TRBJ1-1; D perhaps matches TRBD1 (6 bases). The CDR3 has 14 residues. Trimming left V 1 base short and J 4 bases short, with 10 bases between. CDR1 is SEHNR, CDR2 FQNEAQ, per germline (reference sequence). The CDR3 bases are TGTGCCAGCAGCTTAGAGGGGGACGGCACTGAAGCTTTCTTT. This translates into CASSLEGDGTEAFF. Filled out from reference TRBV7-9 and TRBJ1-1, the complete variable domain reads DTGVSQNPRHKITKRGQNVTFRCDPISEHNRLYWYRQTLGQGPEFLTYFQNEAQLEKSRLLSDRFSAERPKGSFSTLEIQRTEQGDSAMYLCASSLEGDGTEAFFGQGTRLTVV.

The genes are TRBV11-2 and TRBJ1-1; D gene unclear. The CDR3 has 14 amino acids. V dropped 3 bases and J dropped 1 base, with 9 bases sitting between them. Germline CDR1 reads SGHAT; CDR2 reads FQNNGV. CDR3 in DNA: TGTGCCAGCAGCTTGGTGGCTGCGAACACTGAAGCTTTCTTT. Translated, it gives CASSLVAANTEAFF.

The CDR3 reads CASRAVRGLNSPLHF. CDR3 coding DNA: TGTGCCAGCAGAGCCGTCAGGGGGCTTAATTCACCCCTCCACTTT. The rearrangement uses TRBV6-5 and TRBJ1-6; TRBD1 matches at 8 bases. J lost 6 bases, V lost 6 bases, and 7 bases had no gene match. Germline V gene data show CDR1 as MNHEY and CDR2 as SVGAGI. The length of the CDR3 is 15 residues.

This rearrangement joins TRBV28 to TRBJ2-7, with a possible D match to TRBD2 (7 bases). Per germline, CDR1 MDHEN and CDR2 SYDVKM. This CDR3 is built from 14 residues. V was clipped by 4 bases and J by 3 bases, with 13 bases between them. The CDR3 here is CASSSGGPVYEQYF. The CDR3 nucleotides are TGTGCCAGCAGTTCCGGGGGGCCTGTCTACGAGCAGTACTTC. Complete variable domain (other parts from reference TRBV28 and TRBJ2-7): DVKVTQSSRYLVKRTGEKVFLECVQDMDHENMFWYRQDPGLGLRLIYFSYDVKMKEKGDIPEGYSVSREKKERFSLILESASTNQTSMYLCASSSGGPVYEQYFGPGTRLTVT.

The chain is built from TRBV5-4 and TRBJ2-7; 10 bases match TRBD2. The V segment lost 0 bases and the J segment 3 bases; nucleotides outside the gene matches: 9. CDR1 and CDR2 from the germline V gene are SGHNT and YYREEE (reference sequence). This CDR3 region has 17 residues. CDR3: CASSLANLAGVFYEQYF. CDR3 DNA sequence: TGTGCCAGCAGCTTGGCAAATCTAGCGGGGGTTTTCTACGAGCAGTACTTC.

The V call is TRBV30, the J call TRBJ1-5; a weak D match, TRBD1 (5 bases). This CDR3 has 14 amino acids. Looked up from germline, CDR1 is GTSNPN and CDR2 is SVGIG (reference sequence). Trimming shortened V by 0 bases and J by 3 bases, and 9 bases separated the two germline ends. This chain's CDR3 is CAWSVGGDNQPQHF. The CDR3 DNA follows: TGTGCCTGGAGTGTTGGAGGGGACAATCAGCCCCAGCATTTT.

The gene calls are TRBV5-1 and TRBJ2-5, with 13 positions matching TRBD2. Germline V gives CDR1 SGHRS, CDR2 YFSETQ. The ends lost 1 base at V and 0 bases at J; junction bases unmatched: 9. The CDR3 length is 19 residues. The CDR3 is CASSLKTSGGAGYQETQYF. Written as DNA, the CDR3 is TGCGCCAGCAGCTTGAAAACTAGCGGGGGGGCTGGGTACCAAGAGACCCAGTACTTC.

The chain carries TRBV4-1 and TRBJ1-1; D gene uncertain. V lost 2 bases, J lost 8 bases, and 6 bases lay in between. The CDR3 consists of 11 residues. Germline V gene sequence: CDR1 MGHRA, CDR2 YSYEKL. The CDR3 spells CASSQLREAFF. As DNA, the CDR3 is TGCGCCAGCAGCCAACTCAGGGAAGCTTTCTTT.

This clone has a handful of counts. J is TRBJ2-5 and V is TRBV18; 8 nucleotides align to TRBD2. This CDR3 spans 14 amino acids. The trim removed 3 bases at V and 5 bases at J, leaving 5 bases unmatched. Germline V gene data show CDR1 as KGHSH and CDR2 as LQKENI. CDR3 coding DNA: TGTGCCAGCTCACCGGGGACTAGTGGGGAGACCCAGTACTTC. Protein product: CASSPGTSGETQYF.

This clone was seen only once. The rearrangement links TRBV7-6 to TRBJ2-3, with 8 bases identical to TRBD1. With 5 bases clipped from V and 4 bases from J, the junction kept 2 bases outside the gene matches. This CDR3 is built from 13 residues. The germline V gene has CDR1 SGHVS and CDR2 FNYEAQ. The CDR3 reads CASSPQGADTQYF. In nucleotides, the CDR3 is TGTGCCAGCAGCCCACAGGGGGCAGATACGCAGTATTTT.

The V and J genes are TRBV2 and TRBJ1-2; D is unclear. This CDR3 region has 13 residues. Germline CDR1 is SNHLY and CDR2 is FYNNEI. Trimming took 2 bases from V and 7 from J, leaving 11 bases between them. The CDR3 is CASSETGMPGYTF. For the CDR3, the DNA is TGTGCCAGCAGTGAAACCGGGATGCCTGGCTACACCTTC. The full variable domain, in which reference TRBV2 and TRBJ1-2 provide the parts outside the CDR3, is EPEVTQTPSHQVTQMGQEVILRCVPISNHLYFYWYRQILGQKVEFLVSFYNNEISEKSEIFDDQFSVERPDGSNFTLKIRSTKLEDSAMYFCASSETGMPGYTFGSGTRLTVV.

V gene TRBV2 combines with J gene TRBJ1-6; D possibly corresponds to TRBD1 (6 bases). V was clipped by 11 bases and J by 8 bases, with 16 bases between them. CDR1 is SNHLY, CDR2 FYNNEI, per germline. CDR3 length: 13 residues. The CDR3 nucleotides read TGTGCCGGAAAGGCAGGGGTTTATTCACCCCTCCACTTT. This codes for CAGKAGVYSPLHF.

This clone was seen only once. This CDR3 reads CASSDYYIANTGELFF. Written as DNA, the CDR3 is TGTGCCAGCAGTGACTATTATATCGCGAACACCGGGGAGCTGTTTTTT. J is TRBJ2-2 and V is TRBV6-4; D gene ambiguous. Between the trimmed V and J ends, which lost 1 base and 0 bases, there was a span of 9 bases. CDR1 is MRHNA, CDR2 SNTAGT, per germline. There are 16 residues in the CDR3.

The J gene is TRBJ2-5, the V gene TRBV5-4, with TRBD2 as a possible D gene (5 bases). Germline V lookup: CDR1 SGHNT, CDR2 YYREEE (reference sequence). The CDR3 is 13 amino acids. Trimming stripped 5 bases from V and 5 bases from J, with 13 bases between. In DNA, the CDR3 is TGTGCCAGCAGAATCGGACTCCCCGAGACCCAGTACTTC. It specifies CASRIGLPETQYF.

The CDR3 here is CAISGTSGGSSYNEQFF. CDR3 nucleotide sequence: TGTGCCATCAGCGGGACTAGCGGGGGAAGCTCCTACAATGAGCAGTTCTTC. The chain recombines TRBV10-3 with TRBJ2-1, with 14 bases identical to TRBD2. V shed 6 bases, J shed 0 bases, and the junction held 4 bases outside the gene matches. In germline, CDR1 is ENHRY, CDR2 SYGVKD. The CDR3 has 17 amino acids.

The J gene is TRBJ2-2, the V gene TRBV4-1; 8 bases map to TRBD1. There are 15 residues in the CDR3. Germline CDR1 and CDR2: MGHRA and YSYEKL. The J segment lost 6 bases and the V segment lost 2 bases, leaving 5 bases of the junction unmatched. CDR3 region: CASSQQDRAAGELFF. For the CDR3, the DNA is TGCGCCAGCAGCCAACAGGACAGGGCGGCCGGGGAGCTGTTTTTT.